This is a list of T cell receptor beta chains from one sample in a study of blood T cells in healthy people across ages. TCRdb redid the calling of the 5' RACE reads with MiXCR, one entry per CDR3 protein. The top ten clones hold about 10% of a sample with 750,000 to 950,000 distinct CDR3 sequences, 25% to 35% of them seen once. These records were also assigned to another study, of T cells of mothers and their children.

Material for sequencing was blood. Source of these receptors: a woman between 40 and 50 years old in good health. The CDR3 runs from the conserved cysteine through the conserved F or W. A D gene is named only where the DNA matches it firmly. A row's size may be missing; if present it is once, few, many or a size class.

.	TRBV19	TRBD1	TRBJ2-2	TGTGCCAGTAGTTTCCCAGGACAGGGCTCAGACACCGGGGAGCTGTTTTTT	CASSFPGQGSDTGELFF
many	TRBV20-1	.	TRBJ1-2	TGCAGTGCTAAGGGGTACTATGGCTACACCTTC	CSAKGYYGYTF
.	TRBV20-1	.	TRBJ1-3	TGCAGTGCAACTCATGGAAACACCATATATTTT	CSATHGNTIYF
.	TRBV13	.	TRBJ2-7	TGTGCCAGCAGCCGACGAAGGGGTGTAACGTCCTACGAGCAGTACTTC	CASSRRRGVTSYEQYF
many	TRBV7-2	TRBD1	TRBJ2-3	TGTGCCAGCAGCCGGCGACAGGGGGGCACAGATACGCAGTATTTT	CASSRRQGGTDTQYF
.	TRBV6-2/TRBV6-3	TRBD1	TRBJ1-1	TGTGCCAGCAGCAGGACGACAGGGATGAACACTGAAGCTTTCTTT	CASSRTTGMNTEAFF
few	TRBV5-1	.	TRBJ2-1	TGCGCCAGCAGCCCCAACCGTGAGCAGTTCTTC	CASSPNREQFF
few	TRBV3-1	TRBD1	TRBJ1-1	TGTGCCAGCAGCCCCTTCCGCCGACAGGGATCCTTGTCGCAAGCTTTCTTT	CASSPFRRQGSLSQAFF
many	TRBV29-1	.	TRBJ2-1	TGCAGCGTTGGTATCGGCGGGGAGCAGTTCTTC	CSVGIGGEQFF
many	TRBV7-8	TRBD2	TRBJ2-5	TGTGCCAGCAGCTCCTTTAGACTAGCGGGGGGGCCAGAGACCCAGTACTTC	CASSSFRLAGGPETQYF
.	TRBV12-3/TRBV12-4	.	TRBJ1-4	TGTGCCAGCAGTTTGTCGGGCAATGAAAAACTGTTTTTT	CASSLSGNEKLFF
few	TRBV27	TRBD1	TRBJ1-1	TGTGCCAGCAGCCAGGGACAGGGCGTCCCTGAAGCTTTCTTT	CASSQGQGVPEAFF
.	TRBV7-2	.	TRBJ1-3	TGTGCCAGCAGCTTAGGGGGCCCCGTAGTTCACCGAGGAAACACCATATATTTT	CASSLGGPVVHRGNTIYF
.	TRBV6-5	TRBD2	TRBJ2-1	TGTGCCAGCAGCCTAGGACTAGCTGGAAGGCAGTTCTTC	CASSLGLAGRQFF
.	TRBV12-3/TRBV12-4	.	TRBJ1-1	TGTGCCAGCAGTTTGGCGGTCAACATCCGAGGCACTGAAGCTTTCTTT	CASSLAVNIRGTEAFF
.	TRBV7-2	TRBD2	TRBJ2-3	TGTGCCAGCAGCTTAGTGGCGACTAGCGAGCAATTCACAGATACGCAGTATTTT	CASSLVATSEQFTDTQYF
many	TRBV20-1	.	TRBJ2-5	TGCAGTGCTAGAGCCGGGGGCACCGGGGAGACCCAGTACTTC	CSARAGGTGETQYF
.	TRBV5-6	.	TRBJ2-3	TGTGCCAGCAGCACACGCCTTTTGGGACGCCACACAGATACGCAGTATTTT	CASSTRLLGRHTDTQYF
.	TRBV12-3/TRBV12-4	.	TRBJ2-4	TGTGCCAGCACCAAGGACAACCAAAACATTCAGTACTTC	CASTKDNQNIQYF
few	TRBV12-3/TRBV12-4	.	TRBJ2-6	TGTGCCAGCAGGATATCCTCTGGGGCCAACGTCCTGACTTTC	CASRISSGANVLTF
few	TRBV7-2	TRBD1	TRBJ1-2	TGTGCCAGCAGCTCCGGACAGGGCCATGGCTACACCTTC	CASSSGQGHGYTF
.	TRBV12-3/TRBV12-4	TRBD1	TRBJ1-4	TGTGCCAGCAGTTTAGGGACAGGGGGGAGTGAAGAACTGTTTTTT	CASSLGTGGSEELFF